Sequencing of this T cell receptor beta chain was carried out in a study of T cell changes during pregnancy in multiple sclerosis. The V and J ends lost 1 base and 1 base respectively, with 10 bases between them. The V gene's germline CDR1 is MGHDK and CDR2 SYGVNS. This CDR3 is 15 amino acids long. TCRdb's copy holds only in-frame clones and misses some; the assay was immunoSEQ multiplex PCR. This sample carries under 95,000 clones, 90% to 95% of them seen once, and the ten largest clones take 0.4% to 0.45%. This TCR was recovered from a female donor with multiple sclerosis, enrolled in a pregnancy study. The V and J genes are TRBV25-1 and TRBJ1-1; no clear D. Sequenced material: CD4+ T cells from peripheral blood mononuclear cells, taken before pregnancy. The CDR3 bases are TGTGCCAGCAGTGAATGGAGGGTGGGGAACACTGAAGCTTTCTTT. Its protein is CASSEWRVGNTEAFF.